The 32 T cell receptor beta chains reported below all come from one sample, sequenced in a study of spatial heterogeneity in lung cancer. Study conclusions and caveats: The number of expanded tumor alpha and beta chains correlated with mutation number.

This sample's time point: sample taken at primary tumor resection. Their recognized antigens are unknown. TCRdb ran MiXCR on the 5' RACE reads and lists one entry per CDR3 protein. The sample contains approximately 7,600 distinct CDR3 sequences, about 20% of which appear only once. The sample in question was lung tumor tissue, obtained at surgery. These receptors originate from a female donor with early-stage non-small cell lung cancer.

The chain has TRBV4-1 and TRBJ1-4, with D possibly being TRBD1 (5 bases). With 0 bases removed from V and 0 bases from J, the gap between germline ends came to 20 bases. The CDR3 is made up of 20 amino acids. CDR1 is MGHRA and CDR2 is YSYEKL in the germline V gene. Here the CDR3 reads CASSQEGRGRLLATNEKLFF. Written as DNA, the CDR3 is TGCGCCAGCAGCCAAGAGGGACGTGGACGTCTCCTTGCAACTAATGAAAAACTGTTTTTT.

This clonotype has a handful of counts. The chain uses TRBV20-1 and TRBJ1-1; D gene ambiguous. This CDR3 has 13 amino acids. The germline CDR1 and CDR2 sequences are DFQATT and SNEGSKA (reference sequence). The ends were cut back, 3 bases at V and 4 bases at J, with 12 bases in the middle. Written as DNA, the CDR3 is TGCAGTGCTAGTAGAGGCGCTCTCACTGAAGCTTTCTTT. It translates to CSASRGALTEAFF.

The chain uses TRBV7-9 and TRBJ2-7; tentative D call: TRBD1 (6 bases). Between the trimmed V and J ends, which lost 5 bases and 5 bases, there was a span of 13 bases. Germline CDR1 and CDR2: SEHNR and FQNEAQ (reference sequence). The CDR3 runs to 13 residues. Written as DNA, the CDR3 is TGTGCCAGCAGCCCCGGACAGTCGCACGAGCAGTACTTC. Protein: CASSPGQSHEQYF.

This clonotype showed up just a few times. The gene calls are TRBV10-2 and TRBJ2-5, with TRBD1 identical over 8 bases. The germline V gene has CDR1 WSHSY and CDR2 SAAADI. The junction had 8 bases not matched to a gene; V was cut back by 7 bases and J by 4 bases. The CDR3 spans 14 residues. The CDR3 loop reads CASKGTGGAETQYF. The CDR3, as DNA: TGCGCCAGCAAGGGGACAGGTGGAGCAGAGACCCAGTACTTC.

The V call is TRBV4-2, the J call TRBJ2-7, with 7 bases that match TRBD2. Germline V gives CDR1 LGHNA, CDR2 YNFKEQ. V lost 4 bases, J lost 7 bases, and 13 bases stayed unmatched. This CDR3 is built from 15 residues. The CDR3 here is CASSLLAGDSEEQYF. The CDR3, as DNA: TGTGCCAGCAGCCTCCTTGCGGGGGATTCGGAGGAGCAGTACTTC.

In DNA form, the CDR3 reads TGTGCCAGCTCACCGACTCTTACCCCAGATACGCAGTATTTT. It is translated as CASSPTLTPDTQYF. The chain joins TRBV18 to TRBJ2-3, with D hard to call. Germline lookup yields CDR1 KGHSH and CDR2 LQKENI. The V end was cut by 3 bases, the J end by 4 bases, with 11 bases between. The CDR3 is made up of 14 amino acids. The full variable domain, rest sourced from reference TRBV18 and TRBJ2-3, is NAGVMQNPRHLVRRRGQEARLRCSPMKGHSHVYWYRQLPEEGLKFMVYLQKENIIDESGMPKERFSAEFPKEGPSILRIQQVVRGDSAAYFCASSPTLTPDTQYFGPGTRLTVL.

CDR3 bases: TGTGCCAGCAGCGGCCTCAGGGGTGGGGACCAAGAGACCCAGTACTTC. It encodes CASSGLRGGDQETQYF. This chain uses TRBV7-6 with TRBJ2-5, with D possibly matching TRBD1 (6 bases). Germline values: CDR1 SGHVS, CDR2 FNYEAQ. The CDR3 is made up of 16 amino acids. V lost 5 bases and J 0 bases, leaving 16 bases between the germline ends.

This chain links TRBV6-5 with TRBJ2-2; TRBD1 is a possible D gene (5 bases). The CDR3 extends over 13 amino acids. Germline-derived CDR1 and CDR2 are MNHEY and SVGAGI. Trimming shortened V by 6 bases and J by 8 bases, and 13 bases separated the two germline ends. The CDR3 protein is CASRTARYGELFF. CDR3 bases: TGTGCCAGCAGGACAGCCCGTTATGGGGAGCTGTTTTTT.

This clonotype was recorded a few times. V gene TRBV28 combines with J gene TRBJ2-7, with 10 bases fitting TRBD2. Germline lookup yields CDR1 MDHEN and CDR2 SYDVKM. This CDR3 contains 14 residues. Trimming cost V 9 bases and J 2 bases; bases outside gene matches: 7. The CDR3 DNA reads TGTGCCAGTACCCTAGCGGGGGCCGCCTACGAGCAGTACTTC. It yields the protein CASTLAGAAYEQYF.

There are a few counts of this clonotype. This sequence joins TRBV6-6 and TRBJ1-1, with 7 bases fitting TRBD1. Germline trimming cut 5 bases from V and 0 bases from J; bases unmatched to any gene: 6. Germline lookup yields CDR1 MNHNY and CDR2 SVGAGI (reference sequence). CDR3 size: 15 residues. CDR3 in amino acids: CASSPSTGMNTEAFF. Written as DNA, the CDR3 is TGTGCCAGCAGTCCCTCGACAGGGATGAACACTGAAGCTTTCTTT.

CDR3: CASSRIPGVHEQFF. CDR3 coding DNA: TGTGCCAGCAGCCGAATACCAGGGGTCCATGAGCAGTTCTTC. The chain carries TRBV3-1 and TRBJ2-1; the D gene is possibly TRBD1 (6 bases). Trimming left V 4 bases short and J 8 bases short, with 15 bases between. CDR1 is LGHDT, CDR2 YNNKEL, per germline (reference sequence). The CDR3 consists of 14 residues.

This clonotype is medium-sized within its sample. This chain uses TRBV5-1 with TRBJ2-3; 9 nucleotides match TRBD2. Trimming took 4 bases from V and 2 from J; bases not matched to a gene: 5. Germline V gene sequence: CDR1 SGHRS, CDR2 YFSETQ. The CDR3 spans 15 residues. The CDR3: CASSPGLADTDTQYF. As DNA, the CDR3 is TGCGCCAGCAGCCCGGGACTAGCCGACACAGATACGCAGTATTTT.

This clonotype was counted a few times. The J gene is TRBJ1-6, the V gene TRBV7-9; D ambiguous. The germline V and J ends were trimmed by 5 bases and 7 bases, with 12 bases remaining between them. Germline V lookup: CDR1 SEHNR, CDR2 FQNEAQ (reference sequence). This CDR3 has 14 residues. CDR3 coding DNA: TGTGCCAGCAGCGATAAGATTGGGAATTCACCCCTCCACTTT. It yields the protein CASSDKIGNSPLHF.

This clonotype is labeled as medium-sized. The V gene is TRBV9, the J gene TRBJ2-7; either TRBD1 or TRBD2 may fit D (6 bases each). The CDR3 contains 16 residues. The germline V gene encodes CDR1 SGDLS and CDR2 YYNGEE. Trimming removed 0 bases at V and 0 bases at J, with 13 bases between. CDR3 protein: CASSVGSGASSYEQYF. Here the CDR3 DNA reads TGTGCCAGCAGCGTAGGGTCGGGGGCGAGCTCCTACGAGCAGTACTTC.

This clonotype was detected only a few times. This sequence joins TRBV7-9 and TRBJ2-1, with 9 bases aligning to TRBD2. The ends lost 4 bases at V and 4 bases at J; junction bases unmatched: 5. Germline V gene data show CDR1 as SEHNR and CDR2 as FQNEAQ (reference sequence). The CDR3 runs 15 residues. In nucleotides, the CDR3 is TGTGCCAGCAGCTCGACTAGCGGACTATACAATGAGCAGTTCTTC. This sequence encodes CASSSTSGLYNEQFF.

J is TRBJ1-4 and V is TRBV18; D gene uncertain. The CDR3 runs to 16 residues. Germline assignment: CDR1 KGHSH and CDR2 LQKENI. V lost 4 bases, J lost 0 bases, and 12 bases lay in between. The CDR3 coding sequence is TGTGCCAGCTCACACCACGAGATCTCAACTAATGAAAAACTGTTTTTT. Amino acids: CASSHHEISTNEKLFF.

This clonotype appeared a few times. The chain links TRBV5-6 to TRBJ1-5; 10 bases are a match to TRBD1. J gave up 7 bases and V 3 bases, and 7 bases lay outside the gene matches. The CDR3 has 15 residues. Germline V CDR1 and CDR2: SGHDT, YYEEEE. The CDR3, as DNA: TGTGCCAGCAGCTCAGGGACAGGGGTCTACCAGCCCCAGCATTTT. Its translation: CASSSGTGVYQPQHF.

This chain connects TRBV7-6 to TRBJ2-5; 9 bases are a match to TRBD1. V shed 0 bases and J 4 bases; nucleotides not matched to a gene: 6. This CDR3 is 16 amino acids long. The germline gives CDR1 SGHVS, CDR2 FNYEAQ. The CDR3 DNA follows: TGTGCCAGCAGCTTAGCCGTACAGGGGGCCGGAGAGACCCAGTACTTC. Its translation is CASSLAVQGAGETQYF.

This clonotype counts as medium-sized. The chain has TRBV28 and TRBJ1-6; 8 nucleotides match TRBD1. V lost 3 bases to trimming and J lost 7 bases; unmatched junction nucleotides: 11. CDR3 size: 17 residues. Germline CDR1 and CDR2: MDHEN and SYDVKM. The CDR3 protein is CASSFLAGGLGNSPLHF. The DNA for the CDR3 is TGTGCCAGCAGTTTCCTGGCAGGGGGCTTGGGGAATTCACCCCTCCACTTT.

This sequence joins TRBV7-6 and TRBJ2-2; 14 positions match TRBD2. Germline V CDR1 and CDR2: SGHVS, FNYEAQ. With V trimmed by 5 bases and J by 1 base, 9 bases remained unmatched. This CDR3 region has 19 residues. The DNA of the CDR3 is TGTGCCAGCAGCCTACCGGGACTAGCGGGGGAGAGGAACACCGGGGAGCTGTTTTTT. It encodes CASSLPGLAGERNTGELFF.

This clonotype was detected a few times. V is TRBV6-1 and J is TRBJ2-1, with 9 bases matching TRBD2. V was clipped by 7 bases and J by 4 bases; unmatched bases: 5. In germline, CDR1 is MNHNS, CDR2 SASEGT. This CDR3 contains 14 residues. CDR3 loop: CASTVLAGYNEQFF. CDR3 coding DNA: TGTGCCAGCACCGTACTAGCGGGTTACAATGAGCAGTTCTTC.

There are a few counts of this clonotype. The chain joins TRBV11-1 to TRBJ2-2, with 8 bases that match TRBD1. CDR3 length: 15 residues. CDR1 is SGHAT, CDR2 FQDESV, per germline (reference sequence). V lost 4 bases to trimming and J lost 4 bases; unmatched junction nucleotides: 5. Here the CDR3 reads CASSSPDRATGELFF. The CDR3 coding sequence is TGTGCCAGCAGCTCCCCGGACAGGGCCACCGGGGAGCTGTTTTTT. The variable domain in full, completed from reference TRBV11-1 and TRBJ2-2, reads EAEVAQSPRYKITEKSQAVAFWCDPISGHATLYWYRQILGQGPELLVQFQDESVVDDSQLPKDRFSAERLKGVDSTLKIQPAELGDSAMYLCASSSPDRATGELFFGEGSRLTVL.

This clonotype has only a few counts. The chain links TRBV20-1 to TRBJ2-3, with D perhaps TRBD1 (6 bases). V gave up 5 bases and J gave up 1 base, with 16 bases separating them. Germline lookup yields CDR1 DFQATT and CDR2 SNEGSKA (reference sequence). The CDR3 sequence is 15 residues long. DNA for the CDR3: TGCAGTGCTGATCGGGCAGGGGAAGGCACAGATACGCAGTATTTT. Translating gives CSADRAGEGTDTQYF.

The chain employs TRBV25-1 and TRBJ2-5; TRBD2 agrees at 11 bases. The trim removed 1 base at V and 2 bases at J, leaving 3 bases unmatched. Germline assignment: CDR1 MGHDK and CDR2 SYGVNS. CDR3 length: 16 amino acids. CDR3 in amino acids: CASSESLAGGQETQYF. DNA of the CDR3: TGTGCCAGCAGTGAATCCCTAGCGGGGGGACAAGAGACCCAGTACTTC.

This clonotype was counted only a few times. The rearrangement joins TRBV10-3 to TRBJ2-7, with TRBD2 matching over 9 bases. With 10 bases clipped from V and 3 bases from J, the junction kept 7 bases outside the gene matches. CDR1 is ENHRY, CDR2 SYGVKD, per germline. This CDR3 contains 13 residues. CDR3 in DNA: TGTGCCACCCTAGCGGGAAGGGACTACGAGCAGTACTTC. Its translation: CATLAGRDYEQYF.

This rearrangement joins TRBV12-3 or TRBV12-4 to TRBJ1-5, with unresolved D. The CDR3 has 14 residues. V dropped 8 bases and J dropped 6 bases, with 17 bases sitting between them. In DNA form, the CDR3 reads TGTGCCAGCGGAGGAGGCGGGAAGGGTCAGCCCCAGCATTTT. Encoded protein: CASGGGGKGQPQHF.

V gene TRBV5-6 combines with J gene TRBJ1-5; D unresolved. This CDR3 is 15 amino acids long. Per germline, CDR1 SGHDT and CDR2 YYEEEE. V shed 1 base and J shed 4 bases, with 12 bases lying between them. CDR3 DNA: TGTGCCAGCAGCTTGAGGGTAATGGGGAATCAGCCCCAGCATTTT. Translation: CASSLRVMGNQPQHF.

This clonotype rates as medium-sized (0.01 to 0.1%). V and J are TRBV6-6 and TRBJ1-1; D gene ambiguous. This CDR3 comprises 11 residues. From germline, CDR1 is MNHNY and CDR2 SVGAGI (reference sequence). The V end was cut by 4 bases, the J end by 11 bases, with 11 bases between. The CDR3 bases are TGTGCCAGCAGTTTATTTCCGGTGGCTTTCTTT. This translates into CASSLFPVAFF.

The rearrangement links TRBV29-1 to TRBJ1-1; D uncertain. There are 11 residues in the CDR3. Germline V lookup: CDR1 SQVTM, CDR2 ANQGSEA. Trimming removed 7 bases from V and 4 bases from J, with 10 bases in between. The CDR3 here is CSAGRGTEAFF. The CDR3 bases are TGCAGCGCCGGGCGGGGCACTGAAGCTTTCTTT. Together with reference TRBV29-1 and TRBJ1-1, the CDR3 gives the full variable domain: SAVISQKPSRDICQRGTSLTIQCQVDSQVTMMFWYRQQPGQSLTLIATANQGSEATYESGFVIDKFPISRPNLTFSTLTVSNMSPEDSSIYLCSAGRGTEAFFGQGTRLTVV.

This clonotype is judged medium-sized. This chain uses TRBV4-1 with TRBJ2-1; TRBD2 aligns across 13 bases. V shed 4 bases, J shed 9 bases, and the junction held 12 bases outside the gene matches. The CDR3 runs to 17 residues. CDR1 and CDR2 from the germline V gene are MGHRA and YSYEKL. CDR3 protein: CASSLGLAGRLAPEQFF. CDR3 sequence (DNA): TGCGCCAGCAGCCTGGGACTAGCGGGGCGACTAGCTCCTGAGCAGTTCTTC.

Only a few counts were recorded for this clonotype. CDR3 loop: CASSPGSTQETQYF. The CDR3 DNA reads as TGCGCCAGCAGCCCGGGAAGTACCCAAGAGACCCAGTACTTC. The V call is TRBV5-1, the J call TRBJ2-5, with a weak D call TRBD2 (5 bases). V shed 4 bases and J shed 1 base, with 11 bases lying between them. The CDR3 is 14 amino acids. Germline assignment: CDR1 SGHRS and CDR2 YFSETQ.

This clonotype is judged medium-sized. A read error may account for a junction end that differs from germline. The chain couples TRBV3-1 to TRBJ1-1, with D tentatively TRBD1 (5 bases). The CDR3 spans 12 residues. The V gene's germline CDR1 is LGHDT and CDR2 YNNKEL (reference sequence). This CDR3 reads CASRAPLGAWSF. DNA for the CDR3: TGTGCCAGCAGAGCCCCCCTAGGGGCTTGGAGCTTT.